The T cell receptor (beta chain) under discussion was sequenced for a study of blood T cells in healthy people across ages. With a J-beta primer mix and a sample-barcoded 5' primer, a second PCR ran about 6 to 11 cycles. TCRdb re-analysed the 5' RACE reads in MiXCR, keeping a single row per CDR3 protein. This table holds around 1,700,000 distinct CDR3 sequences, roughly 30% found once. This clonotype was seen a single time. Its antigen is currently unknown. Possible read error: a much larger clone is one base away. Study-level points and caveats: The CMV status of each donor remained undetermined, and this could have confounded shifts in expanded clonotypes.

In germline, CDR1 is DFQATT, CDR2 SNEGSKA (reference sequence). There are 16 residues in the CDR3. The chain employs TRBV20-1 and TRBJ2-1; TRBD2 matches at 8 bases. Sample: blood. The clonotype comes from a woman in her thirties in good health. This CDR3 is CSAGDLSGSSYNEQFF. Written as DNA, the CDR3 is TGCAGTGCTGGAGATCTGAGCGGGAGCTCCTACAATGAGCAGTTCTTC.